This T cell receptor (beta chain) comes out of a study of T cell responses to AZD1222 COVID-19 vaccine. V lost 0 bases and J 6 bases, leaving 9 bases between the germline ends. CDR1 and CDR2 from the germline V gene are LGHNA and YSLEER. This CDR3 is built from 14 residues. Assay: immunoSEQ multiplex PCR; the TCRdb copy retains only in-frame clones and omits some. The data hold tens of thousands of clones, with 75% to 95% observed a single time. This chain uses TRBV4-3 with TRBJ2-4; no definite D call. The input for sequencing was peripheral blood, taken 28 days after the second dose of the MenACWY control vaccine. The source of this sequence is an adult who received the MenACWY meningococcal vaccine as a control. CDR3 region: CASSQEGLGNIQYF. CDR3 DNA: TGCGCCAGCAGCCAAGAAGGTTTGGGAAACATTCAGTACTTC.